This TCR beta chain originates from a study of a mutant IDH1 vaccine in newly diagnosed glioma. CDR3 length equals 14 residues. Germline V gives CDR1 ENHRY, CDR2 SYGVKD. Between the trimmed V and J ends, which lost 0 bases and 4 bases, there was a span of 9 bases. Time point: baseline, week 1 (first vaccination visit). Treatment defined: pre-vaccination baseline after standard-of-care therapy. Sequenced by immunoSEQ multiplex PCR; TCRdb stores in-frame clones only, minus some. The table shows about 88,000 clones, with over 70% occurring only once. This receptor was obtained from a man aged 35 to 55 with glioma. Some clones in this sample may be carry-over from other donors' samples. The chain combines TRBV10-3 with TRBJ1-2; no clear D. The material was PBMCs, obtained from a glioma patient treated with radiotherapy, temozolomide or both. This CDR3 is CAISESPESYGYTF. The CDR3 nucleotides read TGTGCCATCAGTGAGTCCCCAGAGTCCTATGGCTACACCTTC.